This T cell receptor (beta chain) is from a study of post-analysis software for immune sequencing data. Looking at the study overall: Some patients lacked subtype; others had relapsing-remitting, secondary progressive or progressive-relapsing disease. Broader study findings: Four to six TRBV segments were more frequent in patients than controls; TRBV5-6, TRBV5-1 and TRBV20-1 belonged to this group. Controls' normalized Chao1 diversity significantly exceeded that of multiple sclerosis patients.

This clonotype was picked up a small number of times. The antigen is undetermined. The germline V and J ends were trimmed by 3 bases and 0 bases, with 13 bases remaining between them. The CDR3 sequence is 15 residues long. Germline CDR1 is SGHKS and CDR2 is YYEKEE (reference sequence). Sequencing libraries made from TCR beta cDNA carried unique molecular identifiers. A population of about 0.95 to 10 million T cells gave rise to about 500,000 cDNA molecules. Each CDR3 protein is one row after TCRdb ran MiXCR on the PCR reads. Here the sample spans about 460,000 distinct CDR3 sequences, around 40% being singletons.

The sample was blood. The J gene is TRBJ2-7, the V gene TRBV5-5; the D gene is possibly TRBD2 (6 bases). The sequence was collected from a girl aged 5 to 17 with multiple sclerosis. CDR3 in DNA: TGTGCCAGCAGCTCCCGGGACTCACCCTCCTACGAGCAGTACTTC. It specifies CASSSRDSPSYEQYF. Using reference TRBV5-5 and TRBJ2-7 for the parts outside the CDR3, the full variable domain is DAGVTQSPTHLIKTRGQQVTLRCSPISGHKSVSWYQQVLGQGPQFIFQYYEKEERGRGNFPDRFSARQFPNYSSELNVNALLLGDSALYLCASSSRDSPSYEQYFGPGTRLTVT.